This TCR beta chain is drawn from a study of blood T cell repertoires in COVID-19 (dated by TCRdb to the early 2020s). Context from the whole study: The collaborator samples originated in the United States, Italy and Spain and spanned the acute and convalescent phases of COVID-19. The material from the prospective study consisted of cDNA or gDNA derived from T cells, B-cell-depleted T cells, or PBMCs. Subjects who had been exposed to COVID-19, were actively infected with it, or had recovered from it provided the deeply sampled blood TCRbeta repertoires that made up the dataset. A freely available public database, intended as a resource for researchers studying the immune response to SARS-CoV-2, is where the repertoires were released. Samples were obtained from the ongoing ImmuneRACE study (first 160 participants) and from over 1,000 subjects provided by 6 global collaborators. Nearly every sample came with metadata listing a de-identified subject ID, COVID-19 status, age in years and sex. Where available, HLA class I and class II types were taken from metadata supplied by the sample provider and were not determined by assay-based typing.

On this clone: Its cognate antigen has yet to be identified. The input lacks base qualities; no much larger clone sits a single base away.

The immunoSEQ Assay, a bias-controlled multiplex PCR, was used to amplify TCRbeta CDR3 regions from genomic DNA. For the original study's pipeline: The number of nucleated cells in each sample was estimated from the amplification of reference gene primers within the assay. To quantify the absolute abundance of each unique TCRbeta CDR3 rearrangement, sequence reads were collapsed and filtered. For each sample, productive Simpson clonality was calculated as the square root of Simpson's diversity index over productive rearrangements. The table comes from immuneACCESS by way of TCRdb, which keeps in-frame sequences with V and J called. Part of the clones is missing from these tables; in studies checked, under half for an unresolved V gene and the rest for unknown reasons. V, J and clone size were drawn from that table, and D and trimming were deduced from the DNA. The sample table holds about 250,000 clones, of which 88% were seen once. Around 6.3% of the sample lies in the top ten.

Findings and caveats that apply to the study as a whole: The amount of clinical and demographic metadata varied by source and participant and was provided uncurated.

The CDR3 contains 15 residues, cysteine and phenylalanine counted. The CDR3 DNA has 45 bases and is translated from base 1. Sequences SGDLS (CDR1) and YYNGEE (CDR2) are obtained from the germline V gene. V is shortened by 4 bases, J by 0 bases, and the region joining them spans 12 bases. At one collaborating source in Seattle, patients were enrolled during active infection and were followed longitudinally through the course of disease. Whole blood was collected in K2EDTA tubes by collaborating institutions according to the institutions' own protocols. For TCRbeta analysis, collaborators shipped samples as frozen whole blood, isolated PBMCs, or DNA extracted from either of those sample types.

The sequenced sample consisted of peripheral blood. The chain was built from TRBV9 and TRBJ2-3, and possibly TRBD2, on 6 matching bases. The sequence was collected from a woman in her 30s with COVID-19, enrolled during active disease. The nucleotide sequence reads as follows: TGTGCCAGCAGCCAAGGCGGGGCTAGCACAGATACGCAGTATTTT. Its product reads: CASSQGGASTDTQYF.